This T cell receptor (beta chain) came from a study of cytomegalovirus exposure and HLA in healthy donors. The CDR3 is made up of 14 amino acids. J lost 4 bases, V lost 4 bases, and 4 bases had no gene match. Germline V CDR1 and CDR2: SEHNR, FQNEAQ (reference sequence). Both 60 Vbeta primers and 13 Jbeta primers went into the PCR. Clones were read by immunoSEQ multiplex PCR, and TCRdb kept only the in-frame ones, dropping some. The sample has some 99,000 clones; under 75% are singletons. This receptor was taken from a female donor in good health and CMV-seronegative. The genes are TRBV7-9 and TRBJ2-3; 8 nucleotides align to TRBD2. Sample: PBMCs. The CDR3 loop reads CASSYKRESDTQYF. The CDR3 bases are TGTGCCAGCAGCTACAAGCGGGAGTCAGATACGCAGTATTTT.